Listed here are 15 T cell receptor beta chains from one sample, sequenced in a study of T cell changes during pregnancy in multiple sclerosis. Clones were read by immunoSEQ multiplex PCR, and TCRdb kept only the in-frame ones, dropping some. This sample has tens of thousands of clones; approximately 91% occur once, and the top ten carry roughly 1.4%. The sequencing used peripheral blood, collected in the third trimester of pregnancy. The receptors come from a female donor with multiple sclerosis, enrolled in a pregnancy study.

The chain links TRBV5-4 to TRBJ2-1; TRBD2 might be the D (5 bases). Trimming took 0 bases from V and 8 from J, leaving 15 bases between them. CDR1 is SGHNT, CDR2 YYREEE, per germline (reference sequence). This CDR3 has 15 amino acids. CDR3 sequence (DNA): TGTGCCAGCAGCTTGGTAAGCGGTGTGTACGATGAGCAGTTCTTC. Protein sequence: CASSLVSGVYDEQFF.

The V call is TRBV10-1, the J call TRBJ2-1; 8 bases map to TRBD1. CDR3 length equals 13 residues. From germline, CDR1 is WNHNN and CDR2 SYGVQD (reference sequence). After removal of 3 bases from V and 8 bases from J, the junction contained 3 bases not matched to a gene. The CDR3 loop is CASSETGGYEQFF. The CDR3 coding sequence is TGCGCCAGCAGTGAAACAGGGGGATATGAGCAGTTCTTC.

V is TRBV4-3 and J is TRBJ1-5, with D perhaps matching TRBD1 (5 bases). Trimming pared 1 base from V and 3 bases from J, leaving 16 bases between. CDR3 length: 17 residues. From germline, CDR1 is LGHNA and CDR2 YSLEER. The DNA for the CDR3 is TGCGCCAGCAGCCAAGTTTGGGGCGACAGCATCAATCAGCCCCAGCATTTT. Amino acid sequence: CASSQVWGDSINQPQHF.

The chain joins TRBV5-5 to TRBJ1-4; D uncertain. Trimming removed 3 bases from V and 10 bases from J, with 13 bases in between. CDR3 length equals 13 residues. Germline V gene sequence: CDR1 SGHKS, CDR2 YYEKEE (reference sequence). This chain's CDR3 is CASSSGGWGKLFF. Here the CDR3 DNA reads TGTGCCAGCAGCTCGGGAGGCTGGGGAAAACTGTTTTTT.

The rearrangement joins TRBV9 to TRBJ2-7; 7 bases align to TRBD1. Germline V gene lookup returns CDR1 SGDLS and CDR2 YYNGEE. The junction had 6 bases not matched to a gene; V was cut back by 3 bases and J by 3 bases. The length of the CDR3 is 14 residues. The CDR3 here is CASSEGQSYYEQYF. The CDR3 nucleotides read TGTGCCAGCAGCGAGGGACAGAGTTACTACGAGCAGTACTTC.

This sequence joins TRBV7-3 and TRBJ1-1; TRBD1 matches at 9 bases. Trimming took 5 bases from V and 5 from J; bases not matched to a gene: 6. The CDR3 spans 14 residues. Germline-derived CDR1 and CDR2 are SGHTA and FQGTGA. Here the CDR3 reads CASSPQGQGTEAFF. DNA for the CDR3: TGTGCCAGCAGCCCACAGGGACAGGGTACTGAAGCTTTCTTT.

The V gene is TRBV19, the J gene TRBJ2-1; 9 bases align to TRBD1. CDR3 length equals 15 residues. The V and J ends lost 6 bases and 3 bases, in that order; junction bases with no gene match: 6. Germline CDR1 reads LNHDA; CDR2 reads SQIVND (reference sequence). The CDR3 DNA reads as TGTGCCAGTAGGAGGACAGGGGCGCTCTACAATGAGCAGTTCTTC. Its protein product is CASRRTGALYNEQFF.

V usage is TRBV7-9 and J usage is TRBJ1-1; D is unclear. The CDR3 extends over 12 amino acids. V shed 2 bases and J shed 5 bases, with 6 bases lying between them. The germline V gene has CDR1 SEHNR and CDR2 FQNEAQ (reference sequence). The DNA of the CDR3 is TGTGCCAGCAGCTTATTAGCAACTGAAGCTTTCTTT. Its protein product is CASSLLATEAFF.

The rearrangement joins TRBV23-1 to TRBJ2-1; D perhaps matches TRBD1 (5 bases). TRBV23-1 is labeled an ORF, and its function is uncertain. Trimming removed 8 bases from V and 2 bases from J, with 10 bases in between. The CDR3 is made up of 13 amino acids. Here the CDR3 reads CASGARAYNEQFF. CDR3 coding DNA: TGCGCCAGCGGGGCCCGGGCCTACAATGAGCAGTTCTTC.

The CDR3: CASSLLAQPDTQYF. Here the CDR3 DNA reads TGTGCCAGCAGCTTACTAGCTCAACCAGATACGCAGTATTTT. This chain connects TRBV7-3 to TRBJ2-3; possibly TRBD2 for D (5 bases). The CDR3 loop spans 14 amino acids. The germline V and J ends were trimmed by 2 bases and 4 bases, with 10 bases remaining between them. Per the germline V gene, CDR1 is SGHTA and CDR2 is FQGTGA.

The V and J genes are TRBV2 and TRBJ1-1; the match to TRBD1 covers 7 bases. CDR3 length equals 14 residues. V lost 8 bases and J lost 3; bases outside the gene matches: 9. Looked up from germline, CDR1 is SNHLY and CDR2 is FYNNEI. CDR3 in amino acids: CASGAPGGYTEAFF. Written as DNA, the CDR3 is TGTGCCAGCGGAGCCCCAGGGGGGTACACTGAAGCTTTCTTT.

This chain joins TRBV30 and TRBJ1-1; D gene ambiguous. This CDR3 is built from 13 residues. Germline CDR1 and CDR2: GTSNPN and SVGIG (reference sequence). Trimming cost V 1 base and J 1 base, with 7 bases left between them. CDR3 sequence reads: CAWSDGRNTEAFF. CDR3 nucleotides: TGTGCCTGGAGTGACGGGAGGAACACTGAAGCTTTCTTT.

The chain recombines TRBV29-1 with TRBJ2-5; the match to TRBD1 covers 12 bases. CDR1 and CDR2 from the germline V gene are SQVTM and ANQGSEA. This CDR3 is 16 amino acids long. The V segment lost 5 bases and the J segment 4 bases; nucleotides outside the gene matches: 11. The CDR3 DNA sequence: TGCAGCGTTTTGATGCCGGGACAGGGGGCCCGAGAGACCCAGTACTTC. Translated: CSVLMPGQGARETQYF.

V is TRBV7-2 and J is TRBJ2-2; 7 positions match TRBD1. J was trimmed by 4 bases and V by 5 bases; bases with no gene match: 7. CDR1 SGHTA and CDR2 FQGNSA come from the germline V gene. The CDR3 consists of 15 residues. The CDR3 here is CASSKDRVRTGELFF. The CDR3 DNA sequence: TGTGCCAGCAGCAAAGACAGGGTGCGCACCGGGGAGCTGTTTTTT.

This rearrangement joins TRBV30 to TRBJ1-5; D might be TRBD1 (6 bases). CDR1 and CDR2 (germline): GTSNPN, SVGIG (reference sequence). This CDR3 has 15 residues. Trimming took 3 bases from V and 6 from J, leaving 18 bases between them. CDR3 nucleotide sequence: TGTGCCTGGAGCCCTTGGGGGCTGGGCCTTCAGCCCCAGCATTTT. This gives the protein CAWSPWGLGLQPQHF. Full variable domain (rest looked up from reference TRBV30 and TRBJ1-5): SQTIHQWPATLVQPVGSPLSLECTVEGTSNPNLYWYRQAAGRGLQLLFYSVGIGQISSEVPQNLSASRPQDRQFILSSKKLLLSDSGFYLCAWSPWGLGLQPQHFGDGTRLSIL.